This TCR beta chain was sequenced during a study of cytomegalovirus exposure and HLA in healthy donors. The PCR employed 60 Vbeta primers together with 13 Jbeta primers. Methods used by the authors: An analysis performed later counted around 80 million unique TCR beta chains (roughly 11 million of them shared). Data came from immunoSEQ multiplex PCR; TCRdb stores just in-frame clones and leaves some out. V and J calls and clone size are copied from that table; D and trimming were computed from the DNA. The sample lists roughly 200,000 clones, roughly 91% seen once, with 0.95% to 1.1% in the top ten. Per germline, CDR1 MNHEY and CDR2 SMNVEV (reference sequence). The V segment lost 6 bases and the J segment 0 bases; nucleotides outside the gene matches: 10. This CDR3 comprises 17 residues. Study observations and caveats: The majority of TCR sequences were rare, yet some public TCRs appeared in many donors. Follow-up analysis later connected one missense variant in DCLRE1C with trimming of TCR beta V- and J-genes.

On this clone: Antigen unknown.

The source is a woman between 18 and 30 years old in good health and CMV-seronegative. The sample comprised PBMCs. This rearrangement joins TRBV27 to TRBJ2-7; 11 bases match TRBD2. The CDR3: CASRGLAGLKNSYEQYF. CDR3 DNA sequence: TGTGCCAGCAGAGGACTAGCGGGCCTAAAGAACTCCTACGAGCAGTACTTC.